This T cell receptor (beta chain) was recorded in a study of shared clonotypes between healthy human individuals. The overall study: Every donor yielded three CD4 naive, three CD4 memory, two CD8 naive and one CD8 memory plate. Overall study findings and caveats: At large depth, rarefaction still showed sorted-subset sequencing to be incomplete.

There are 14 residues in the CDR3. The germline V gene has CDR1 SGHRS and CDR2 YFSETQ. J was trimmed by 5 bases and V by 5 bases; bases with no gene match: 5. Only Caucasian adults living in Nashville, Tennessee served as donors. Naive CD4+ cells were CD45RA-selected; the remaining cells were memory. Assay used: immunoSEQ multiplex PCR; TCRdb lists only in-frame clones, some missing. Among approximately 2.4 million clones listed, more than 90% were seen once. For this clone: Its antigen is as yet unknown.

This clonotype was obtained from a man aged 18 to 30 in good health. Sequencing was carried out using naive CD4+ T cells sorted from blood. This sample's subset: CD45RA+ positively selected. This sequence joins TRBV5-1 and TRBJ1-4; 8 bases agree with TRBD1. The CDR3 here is CASRSGQVNEKLFF. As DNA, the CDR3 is TGCGCCAGCAGATCGGGACAGGTGAATGAAAAACTGTTTTTT.